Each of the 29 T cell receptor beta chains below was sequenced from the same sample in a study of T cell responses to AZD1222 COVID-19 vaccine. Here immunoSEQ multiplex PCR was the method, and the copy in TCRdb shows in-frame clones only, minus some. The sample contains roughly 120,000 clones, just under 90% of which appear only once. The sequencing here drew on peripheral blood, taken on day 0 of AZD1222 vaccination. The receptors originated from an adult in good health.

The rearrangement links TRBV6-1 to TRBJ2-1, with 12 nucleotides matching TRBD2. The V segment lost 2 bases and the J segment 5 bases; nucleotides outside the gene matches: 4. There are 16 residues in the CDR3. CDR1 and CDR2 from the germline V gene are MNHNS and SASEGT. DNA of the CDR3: TGTGCCAGCAGTGAATCGAGACTAGCGGGAGACAATGAGCAGTTCTTC. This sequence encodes CASSESRLAGDNEQFF.

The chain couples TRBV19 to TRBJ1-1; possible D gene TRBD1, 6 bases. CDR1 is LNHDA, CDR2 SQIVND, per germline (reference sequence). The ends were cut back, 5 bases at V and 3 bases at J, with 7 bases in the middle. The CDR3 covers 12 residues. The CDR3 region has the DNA TGTGCCAGTAGTCAGGGGTACACTGAAGCTTTCTTT. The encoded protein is CASSQGYTEAFF.

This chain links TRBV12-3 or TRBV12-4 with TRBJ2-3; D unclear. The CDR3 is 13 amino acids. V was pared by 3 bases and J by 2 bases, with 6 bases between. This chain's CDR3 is CASSFSYTDTQYF. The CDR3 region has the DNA TGTGCCAGCAGTTTTTCCTACACAGATACGCAGTATTTT.

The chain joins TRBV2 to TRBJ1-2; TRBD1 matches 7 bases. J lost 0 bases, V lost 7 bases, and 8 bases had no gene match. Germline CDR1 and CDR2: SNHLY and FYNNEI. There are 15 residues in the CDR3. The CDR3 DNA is TGTGCCAGCAAGGATCGGGGACAGCCTAACTATGGCTACACCTTC. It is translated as CASKDRGQPNYGYTF.

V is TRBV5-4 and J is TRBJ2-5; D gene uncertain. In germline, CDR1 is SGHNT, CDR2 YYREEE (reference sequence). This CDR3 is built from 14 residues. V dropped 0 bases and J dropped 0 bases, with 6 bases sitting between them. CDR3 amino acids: CASSLGRYQETQYF. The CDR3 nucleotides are TGTGCCAGCAGCTTGGGCAGGTACCAAGAGACCCAGTACTTC.

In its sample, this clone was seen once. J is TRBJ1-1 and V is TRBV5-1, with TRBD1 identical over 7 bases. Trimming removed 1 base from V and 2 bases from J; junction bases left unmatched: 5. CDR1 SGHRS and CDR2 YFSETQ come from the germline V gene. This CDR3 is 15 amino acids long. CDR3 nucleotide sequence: TGCGCCAGCAGCTTGCAACCAGGGGGTAACACTGAAGCTTTCTTT. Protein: CASSLQPGGNTEAFF.

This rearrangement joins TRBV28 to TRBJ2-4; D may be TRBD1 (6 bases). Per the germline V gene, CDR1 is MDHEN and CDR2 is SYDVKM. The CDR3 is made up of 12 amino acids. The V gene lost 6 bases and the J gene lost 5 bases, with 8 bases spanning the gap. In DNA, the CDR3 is TGTGCCAGCAGCACAGGGCAAAACATTCAGTACTTC. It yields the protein CASSTGQNIQYF.

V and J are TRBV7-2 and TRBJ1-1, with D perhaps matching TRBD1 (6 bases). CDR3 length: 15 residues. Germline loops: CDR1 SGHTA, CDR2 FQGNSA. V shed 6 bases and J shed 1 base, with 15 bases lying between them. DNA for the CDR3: TGTGCCAGCAGTGTTGTACAGGGTGGGAACACTGAAGCTTTCTTT. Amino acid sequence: CASSVVQGGNTEAFF.

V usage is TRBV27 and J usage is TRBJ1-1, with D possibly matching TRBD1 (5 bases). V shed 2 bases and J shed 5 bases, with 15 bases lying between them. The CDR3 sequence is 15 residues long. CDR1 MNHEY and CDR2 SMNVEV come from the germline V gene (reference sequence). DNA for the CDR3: TGTGCCAGCAGTTTACTGGGGCTGGTGGAAACTGAAGCTTTCTTT. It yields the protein CASSLLGLVETEAFF.

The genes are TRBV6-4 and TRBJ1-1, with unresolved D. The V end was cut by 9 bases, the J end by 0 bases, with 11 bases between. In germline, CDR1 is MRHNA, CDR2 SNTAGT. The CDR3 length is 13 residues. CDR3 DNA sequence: TGTGCCAGACCAGGAGGTATGAACACTGAAGCTTTCTTT. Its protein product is CARPGGMNTEAFF.

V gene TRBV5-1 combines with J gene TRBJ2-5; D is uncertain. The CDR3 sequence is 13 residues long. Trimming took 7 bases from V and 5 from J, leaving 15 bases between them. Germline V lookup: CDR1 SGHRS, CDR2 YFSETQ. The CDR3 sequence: CASSHLVRETQYF. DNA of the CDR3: TGCGCCAGCTCTCATCTAGTGCGTGAGACCCAGTACTTC.

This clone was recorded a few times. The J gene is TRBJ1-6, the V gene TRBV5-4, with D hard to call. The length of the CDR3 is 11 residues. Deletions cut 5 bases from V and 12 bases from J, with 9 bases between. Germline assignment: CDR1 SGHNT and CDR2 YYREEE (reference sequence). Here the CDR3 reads CASRLELPLHF. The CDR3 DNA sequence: TGTGCCAGCAGGCTTGAGTTACCCCTCCACTTT.

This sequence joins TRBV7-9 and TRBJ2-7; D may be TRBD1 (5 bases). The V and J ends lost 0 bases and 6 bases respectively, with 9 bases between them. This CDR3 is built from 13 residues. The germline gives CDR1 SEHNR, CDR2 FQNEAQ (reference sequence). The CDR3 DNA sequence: TGTGCCAGCAGCTTAGCTCAGGGTGGCGAGCAGTACTTC. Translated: CASSLAQGGEQYF.

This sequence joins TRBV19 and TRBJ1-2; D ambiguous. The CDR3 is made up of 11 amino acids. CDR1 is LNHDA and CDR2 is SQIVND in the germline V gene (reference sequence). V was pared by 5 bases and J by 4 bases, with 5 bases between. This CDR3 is CASSGLYGYTF. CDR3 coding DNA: TGTGCCAGTAGTGGGCTCTATGGCTACACCTTC.

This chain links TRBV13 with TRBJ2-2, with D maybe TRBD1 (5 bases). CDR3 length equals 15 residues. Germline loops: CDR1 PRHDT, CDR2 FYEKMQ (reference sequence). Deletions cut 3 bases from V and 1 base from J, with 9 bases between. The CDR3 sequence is CASSFVGENTGELFF. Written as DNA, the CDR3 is TGTGCCAGCAGCTTCGTAGGGGAGAACACCGGGGAGCTGTTTTTT.

This chain's CDR3 is CATSDSRTGGSIDEQFF. The DNA of the CDR3 is TGTGCCACCAGTGATTCCCGGACAGGGGGGAGTATCGATGAGCAGTTCTTC. The rearrangement uses TRBV24-1 and TRBJ2-1, with 10 bases aligning to TRBD1. The length of the CDR3 is 17 residues. Trimming removed 2 bases from V and 8 bases from J; junction bases left unmatched: 11. The germline CDR1 and CDR2 sequences are KGHDR and SFDVKD.

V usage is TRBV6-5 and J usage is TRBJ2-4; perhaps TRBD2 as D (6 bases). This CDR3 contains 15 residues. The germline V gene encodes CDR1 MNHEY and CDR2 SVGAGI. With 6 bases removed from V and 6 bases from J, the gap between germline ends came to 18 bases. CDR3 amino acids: CASSRSPGEGNIQYF. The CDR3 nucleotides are TGTGCCAGCAGCCGATCGCCGGGAGAGGGAAACATTCAGTACTTC.

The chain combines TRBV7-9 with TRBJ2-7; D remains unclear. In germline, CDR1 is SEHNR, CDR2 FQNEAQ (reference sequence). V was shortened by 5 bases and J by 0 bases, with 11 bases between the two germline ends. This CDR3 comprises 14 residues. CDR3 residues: CASSLWTRSYEQYF. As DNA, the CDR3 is TGTGCCAGCAGCCTATGGACCCGCTCCTACGAGCAGTACTTC.

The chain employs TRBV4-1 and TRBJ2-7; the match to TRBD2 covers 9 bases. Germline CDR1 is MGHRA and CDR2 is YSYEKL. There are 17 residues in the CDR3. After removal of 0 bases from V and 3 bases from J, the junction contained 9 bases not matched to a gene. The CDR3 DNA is TGCGCCAGCAGCCAAGATTATCTTAGCGGGAGAGTCTACGAGCAGTACTTC. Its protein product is CASSQDYLSGRVYEQYF.

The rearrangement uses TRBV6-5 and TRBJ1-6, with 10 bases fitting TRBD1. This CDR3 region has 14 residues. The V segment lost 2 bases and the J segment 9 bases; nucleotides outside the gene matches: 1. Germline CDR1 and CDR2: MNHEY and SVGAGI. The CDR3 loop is CASSYGDRGSPLHF. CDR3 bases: TGTGCCAGCAGTTACGGGGACAGGGGTTCACCCCTCCACTTT.

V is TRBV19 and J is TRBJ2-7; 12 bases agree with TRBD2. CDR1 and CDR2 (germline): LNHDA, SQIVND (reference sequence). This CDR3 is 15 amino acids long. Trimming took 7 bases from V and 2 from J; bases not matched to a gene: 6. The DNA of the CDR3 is TGTGCCAGTACTGCGACTAGCGGGAGCCCCTACGAGCAGTACTTC. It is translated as CASTATSGSPYEQYF.

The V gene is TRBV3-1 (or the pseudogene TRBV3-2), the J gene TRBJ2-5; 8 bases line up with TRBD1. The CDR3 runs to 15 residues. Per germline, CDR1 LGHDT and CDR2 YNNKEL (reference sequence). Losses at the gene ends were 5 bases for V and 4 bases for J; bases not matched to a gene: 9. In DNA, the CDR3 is TGTGCCAGCAGCAAGACAGGGGAAGTTAGAGAGACCCAGTACTTC. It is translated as CASSKTGEVRETQYF.

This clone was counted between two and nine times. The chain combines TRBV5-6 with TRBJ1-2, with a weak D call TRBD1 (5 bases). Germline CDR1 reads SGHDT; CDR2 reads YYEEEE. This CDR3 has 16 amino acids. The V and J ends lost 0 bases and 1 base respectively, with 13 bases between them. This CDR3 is CASSLGGARYNYGYTF. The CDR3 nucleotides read TGTGCCAGCAGCTTGGGGGGCGCGAGGTATAACTATGGCTACACCTTC.

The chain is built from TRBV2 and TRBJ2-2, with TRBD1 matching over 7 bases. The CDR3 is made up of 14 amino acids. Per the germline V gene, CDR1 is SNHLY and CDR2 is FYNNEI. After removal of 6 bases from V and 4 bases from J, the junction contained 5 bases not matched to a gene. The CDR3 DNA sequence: TGTGCCAGCAGCGGGACAGATGTCACCGGGGAGCTGTTTTTT. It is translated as CASSGTDVTGELFF.

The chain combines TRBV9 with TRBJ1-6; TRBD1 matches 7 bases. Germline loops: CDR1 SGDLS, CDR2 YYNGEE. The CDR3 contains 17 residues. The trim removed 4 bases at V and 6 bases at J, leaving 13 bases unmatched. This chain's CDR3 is CASSPRTGISRNSPLHF. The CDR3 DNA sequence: TGTGCCAGCAGCCCCCGGACAGGCATTTCCCGTAATTCACCCCTCCACTTT.

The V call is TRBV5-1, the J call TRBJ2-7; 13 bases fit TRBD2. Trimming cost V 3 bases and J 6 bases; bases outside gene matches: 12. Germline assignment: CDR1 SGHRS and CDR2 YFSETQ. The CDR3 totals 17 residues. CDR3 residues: CASSSYHPGLAGREQYF. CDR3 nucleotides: TGCGCCAGCAGCTCCTATCATCCGGGACTAGCGGGACGCGAGCAGTACTTC.

CDR3 loop: CASKLTRVSGYTF. CDR3 nucleotide sequence: TGTGCCAGTAAACTTACCAGGGTAAGCGGCTACACCTTC. The rearrangement uses TRBV6-5 and TRBJ1-2; possible D gene TRBD1, 5 bases. The CDR3 has 13 residues. Trimming removed 9 bases at V and 8 bases at J, with 19 bases between. Germline loops: CDR1 MNHEY, CDR2 SVGAGI.

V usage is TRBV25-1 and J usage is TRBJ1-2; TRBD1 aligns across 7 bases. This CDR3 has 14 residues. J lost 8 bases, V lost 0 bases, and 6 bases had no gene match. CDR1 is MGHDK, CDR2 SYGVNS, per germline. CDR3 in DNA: TGTGCCAGCAGTGAATACTACAGGGGTGGGGGCTACACCTTC. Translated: CASSEYYRGGGYTF.

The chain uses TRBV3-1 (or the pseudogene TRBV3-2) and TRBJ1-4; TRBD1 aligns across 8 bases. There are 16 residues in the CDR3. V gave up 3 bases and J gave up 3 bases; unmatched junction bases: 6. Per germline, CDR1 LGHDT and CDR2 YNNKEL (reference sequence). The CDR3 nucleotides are TGTGCCAGCAGCCACCCCCGACAGGGGCCTAATGAAAAACTGTTTTTT. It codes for CASSHPRQGPNEKLFF.